This T cell receptor beta chain stems from a study of T cells after yellow fever vaccination. Conversion of TCR transcripts into cDNA relied on 5'RACE template switching, which added a universal primer site and UMIs. TCRdb processed the 5' RACE reads anew with MiXCR; each CDR3 protein has one entry. The sample includes approximately 130,000 distinct CDR3 sequences, 12% to 15% seen only once; the top ten take about 40%. Whole-study findings and limits: Among all clonotypes, a small share was observed in both CD4 and CD8 compartments. Repertoires obtained by FACS sorting could include abundant clonotypes that entered as contaminants from the bulk population.

This clonotype was picked up a small number of times. Its antigen is still unknown. The CDR3 spans 15 residues. V lost 4 bases and J lost 2; bases outside the gene matches: 5. This specimen consisted of CD8+ T cells sorted from PBMCs, obtained 5 days after the yellow fever booster vaccination. The source is a young man who received the YFV17D yellow fever vaccine. V and J are TRBV12-3 or TRBV12-4 and TRBJ2-5; 9 positions agree with TRBD2. CDR3 protein: CASSSPAGGQETQYF. For the CDR3, the DNA is TGTGCCAGCAGTTCCCCAGCGGGGGGTCAAGAGACCCAGTACTTC.